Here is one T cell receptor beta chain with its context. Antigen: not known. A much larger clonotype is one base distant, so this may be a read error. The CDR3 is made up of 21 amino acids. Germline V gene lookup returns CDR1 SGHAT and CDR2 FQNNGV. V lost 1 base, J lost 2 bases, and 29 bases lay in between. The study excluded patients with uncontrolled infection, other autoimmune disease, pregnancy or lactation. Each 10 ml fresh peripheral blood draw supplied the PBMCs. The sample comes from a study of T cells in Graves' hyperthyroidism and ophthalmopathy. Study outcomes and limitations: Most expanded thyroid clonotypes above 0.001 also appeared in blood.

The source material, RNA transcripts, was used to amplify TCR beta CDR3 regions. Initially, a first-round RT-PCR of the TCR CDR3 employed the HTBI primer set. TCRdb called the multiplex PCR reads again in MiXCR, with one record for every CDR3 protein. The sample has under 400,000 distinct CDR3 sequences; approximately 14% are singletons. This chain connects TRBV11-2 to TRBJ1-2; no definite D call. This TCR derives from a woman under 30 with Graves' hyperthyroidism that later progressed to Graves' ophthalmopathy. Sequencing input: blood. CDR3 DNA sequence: TGTGCCAGCAGCTTAGGAGGGTTAGTCCGGATCACAATGCATTTAAACTATGGCTACACCTTC. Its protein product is CASSLGGLVRITMHLNYGYTF. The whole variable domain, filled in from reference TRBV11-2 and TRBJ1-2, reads EAGVAQSPRYKIIEKRQSVAFWCNPISGHATLYWYQQILGQGPKLLIQFQNNGVVDDSQLPKDRFSAERLKGVDSTLKIQPAKLEDSAVYLCASSLGGLVRITMHLNYGYTFGSGTRLTVV.